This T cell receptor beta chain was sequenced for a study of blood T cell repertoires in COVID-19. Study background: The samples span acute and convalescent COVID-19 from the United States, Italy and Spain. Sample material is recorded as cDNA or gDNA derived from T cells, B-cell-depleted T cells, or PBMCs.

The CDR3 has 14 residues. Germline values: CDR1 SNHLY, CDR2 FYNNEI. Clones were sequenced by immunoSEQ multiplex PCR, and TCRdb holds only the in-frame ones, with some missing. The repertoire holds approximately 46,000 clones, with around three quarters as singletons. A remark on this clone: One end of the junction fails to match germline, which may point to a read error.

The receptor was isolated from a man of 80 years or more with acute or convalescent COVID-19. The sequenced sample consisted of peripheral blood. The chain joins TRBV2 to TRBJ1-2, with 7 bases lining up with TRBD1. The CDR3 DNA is TGTGCCAGCAGTGCCCCGAGGGGGCTCTATCGCTACACCTTC. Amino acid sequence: CASSAPRGLYRYTF. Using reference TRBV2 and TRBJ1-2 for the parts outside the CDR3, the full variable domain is EPEVTQTPSHQVTQMGQEVILRCVPISNHLYFYWYRQILGQKVEFLVSFYNNEISEKSEIFDDQFSVERPDGSNFTLKIRSTKLEDSAMYFCASSAPRGLYRYTFGSGTRLTVV.